Listed below are T cell receptor beta chains from one sample, sequenced in a study of T cell responses to AZD1222 COVID-19 vaccine. Method: immunoSEQ multiplex PCR; TCRdb's copy keeps in-frame clones and lacks some. The sample shows about 120,000 clones, 88% of them seen only once. This specimen consisted of peripheral blood, obtained on day 0 of AZD1222 vaccination. The receptors were gathered from an adult in good health. The CDR3 runs from the conserved cysteine through the conserved F or W. The D gene is left open where the match is weak. Size tells how often a clone was seen (once, few, many) or the class of an expanded clone, and some rows leave it out.

>.|TRBV3-1/TRBV3-2|TRBJ1-2|.
TGTGCCAGCAGCCGGGCCAGCTATGGCTACACCTTC
CASSRASYGYTF
>TRBD2|TRBV3-1/TRBV3-2|TRBJ2-5|once
TGTGCCAGCAGCCAATTTGAGCGGGAGACGGGGGAGACCCAGTACTTC
CASSQFERETGETQYF
>.|TRBV20-1|TRBJ1-1|.
TGCAGTGCTCCCACGGGGCGTGAAGCTTTCTTT
CSAPTGREAFF
>.|TRBV7-2|TRBJ1-3|.
TGTGCCAGCAGAGAGGGGGTTTGGAACACCATATATTTT
CASREGVWNTIYF
>.|TRBV19|TRBJ2-7|few
TGTGCCAGTAGTATCGGGGACGGGTCCTGGCGGGTCTTC
CASSIGDGSWRVF
>TRBD2|TRBV5-1|TRBJ2-1|.
TGCGCCAGCAGCCCGGGGGGAGCGGGAGAAGAGCAGTTCTTC
CASSPGGAGEEQFF
>.|TRBV13|TRBJ1-3|.
TGTGCCAGCAGCCGACAGCTAGTCTCTGGAAACACCATATATTTT
CASSRQLVSGNTIYF
>TRBD2|TRBV5-5|TRBJ2-1|.
TGTGCCAGCAGCGCGGGGACTAGCGGGAGGGCCTACAATGAGCAGTTCTTC
CASSAGTSGRAYNEQFF
>TRBD2|TRBV7-9|TRBJ2-1|.
TGTGCCAGCAGCGGAGGACTAGCGGGAGCCGGAGAGCAGTTCTTC
CASSGGLAGAGEQFF
>TRBD1|TRBV10-3|TRBJ1-2|.
TGTGCCATCAGTGTACAGGGGCTTGACGGCTATGGCTACACCTTC
CAISVQGLDGYGYTF
>.|TRBV6-6|TRBJ1-2|.
TGTGCCAGCAGAACGGGGGGATCTAACTATGGCTACACCTTC
CASRTGGSNYGYTF
>TRBD2|TRBV3-1/TRBV3-2|TRBJ2-1|.
TGTGCCAGCAGCCTTACTAGCGGGGATTACAATGAGCAGTTCTTC
CASSLTSGDYNEQFF
>.|TRBV24-1|TRBJ2-3|once
TGTGCCACCAGTAGGAATGGCGGGTCCGATACGCAGTATTTT
CATSRNGGSDTQYF
>TRBD2|TRBV28|TRBJ2-7|.
TGTGCCAGCAGTACTCCCGCTAGCGGGAAGGGGTACGAGCAGTACTTC
CASSTPASGKGYEQYF
>.|TRBV14|TRBJ1-3|few
TGTGCCAGCAGCCAAGTAGGCTCTGGAAACACCATATATTTT
CASSQVGSGNTIYF
>TRBD1|TRBV11-2|TRBJ2-7|once
TGTGCCAGCAGCTTACTGGGACAGGGCGTTGACGAGCAGTACTTC
CASSLLGQGVDEQYF
>.|TRBV27|TRBJ1-1|.
TGTGCCAGCAGGCCGGGACACCTAATGAACACTGAAGCTTTCTTT
CASRPGHLMNTEAFF
>.|TRBV6-5|TRBJ2-7|.
TGTGCCAGCAGACCCAGGGTAGCGTTAACCTACGAGCAGTACTTC
CASRPRVALTYEQYF
>TRBD1|TRBV28|TRBJ1-5|once
TGTGCCAGCAGTGAAGGACAGGGACGTTTGGGTCAGCCCCAGCATTTT
CASSEGQGRLGQPQHF
>.|TRBV21-1|TRBJ1-1|once
TGTGCCAGCAGCAATCAGGGGGCATCGGACACTGAAGCTTTCTTT
CASSNQGASDTEAFF
>.|TRBV5-4|TRBJ2-2|.
TGTGCCAGCAGCCCGGAGCTGAGGGACACCGGGGAGCTGTTTTTT
CASSPELRDTGELFF
>.|TRBV10-3|TRBJ1-5|.
TGTGCCATCAGGGGGGACGTCAATCAGCCCCAGCATTTT
CAIRGDVNQPQHF
>TRBD1|TRBV20-1|TRBJ1-5|.
TGCAGTGCTAGTCGGGACAGTAGCAATCAGCCCCAGCATTTT
CSASRDSSNQPQHF
>.|TRBV30|TRBJ2-5|.
TGTGCCTGGAGTGTCTTAGGGGGAGAGACCCAGTACTTC
CAWSVLGGETQYF
>.|TRBV5-1|TRBJ2-2|.
TGCGCCAGCAGCTGGGGGGACATGAACACCGGGGAGCTGTTTTTT
CASSWGDMNTGELFF
>.|TRBV4-2|TRBJ2-7|few
TGTGCCAGCAGCCAGTTAGTACAGGGGGGGTACGAGCAGTACTTC
CASSQLVQGGYEQYF
>.|TRBV25-1|TRBJ1-5|.
TGTGCCAGCAGCAAAACAGGGCTAGGCCAGCCCCAGCATTTT
CASSKTGLGQPQHF
>.|TRBV7-9|TRBJ1-1|few
TGTGCCAGCAGCTCCGAAGGGGCTGACACTGAAGCTTTCTTT
CASSSEGADTEAFF
>.|TRBV5-4|TRBJ1-2|.
TGTGCCAGCAGCCCCACAGGAGACTATGGCTACACCTTC
CASSPTGDYGYTF
>TRBD1|TRBV7-9|TRBJ1-2|.
TGTGCCAGCAGCCCTACCGCTAGGGACAGGGGCTATGGCTACACCTTC
CASSPTARDRGYGYTF
>TRBD1|TRBV4-2|TRBJ1-2|.
TGTGCCAGCAGCCAACCCCGGGACAGGGTCTGTTACACCTTC
CASSQPRDRVCYTF
>TRBD1|TRBV11-1|TRBJ1-1|.
TGTGCCAGCAGCCCCGACAGGGCCGATACTGAAGCTTTCTTT
CASSPDRADTEAFF
>TRBD2|TRBV20-1|TRBJ2-7|.
TGCAGTGCGGGGACTAGAGGCGAGCAGTACTTC
CSAGTRGEQYF
>.|TRBV3-1/TRBV3-2|TRBJ1-1|.
TGTGCCAGCAGCCGCGGGGGACCCTATGAAGCTTTCTTT
CASSRGGPYEAFF
>.|TRBV11-1|TRBJ1-6|.
TGTGCCAGCAGCCCGGGGAATTCACCCCTCCACTTT
CASSPGNSPLHF
>TRBD1|TRBV7-6|TRBJ1-3|.
TGTGCCAGCAGCTATCGACCCGGACAGGGGGCTTCCTCCCTCTCTGGAAACACCATATATTTT
CASSYRPGQGASSLSGNTIYF
>.|TRBV4-2|TRBJ2-1|.
TGTGCCAGCAGCCGAGAGACACTAGAAAACAATGAGCAGTTCTTC
CASSRETLENNEQFF
>.|TRBV24-1|TRBJ2-7|.
TGTGCCACCAGTGACCCGGACTCCTACGAGCAGTACTTC
CATSDPDSYEQYF
>.|TRBV19|TRBJ2-1|.
TGTGCCAGTATTGGGGAGACTCTTGAGCAGTTCTTC
CASIGETLEQFF
>.|TRBV24-1|TRBJ2-3|.
TGTGCCACCAGTGAACAGCAGGGGAAAGATACGCAGTATTTT
CATSEQQGKDTQYF
>.|TRBV19|TRBJ2-3|.
TGTGCCAGTAGCCCCAGGGGGGGCACAGATACGCAGTATTTT
CASSPRGGTDTQYF
>.|TRBV12-3/TRBV12-4|TRBJ1-2|.
TGTGCCAGCAGTTTAAGGAGTGGGGCCGGCTACACCTTC
CASSLRSGAGYTF
>.|TRBV14|TRBJ2-7|once
TGTGCCAGCAGCCGGGGAGCCAATGGCTACGAGCAGTACTTC
CASSRGANGYEQYF
>.|TRBV3-1/TRBV3-2|TRBJ2-3|.
TGTGCCAGCAGTTACTCCGGGACCCTGAGCACAGATACGCAGTATTTT
CASSYSGTLSTDTQYF
>.|TRBV7-2|TRBJ2-1|.
TGTGCCAGCAGCTTAGGTACCGTAGGGTACAATGAGCAGTTCTTC
CASSLGTVGYNEQFF
>TRBD2|TRBV11-2|TRBJ2-5|.
TGTGCCAGCAGGGGGGCTAGCGGGAGGGCCCGAGGGGAGACCCAGTACTTC
CASRGASGRARGETQYF
>.|TRBV5-1|TRBJ1-2|few
TGCGCCAGCAGCTTTGGGGACACCCCTGGCTACACCTTC
CASSFGDTPGYTF
>TRBD1|TRBV24-1|TRBJ1-2|.
TGTGCCACCAGAGGACAGGGAAGGGGCTACACCTTC
CATRGQGRGYTF
>TRBD2|TRBV12-5|TRBJ2-2|.
TGTGCTAGTGGCCGCGGGGGGACCGGGGAGCTGTTTTTT
CASGRGGTGELFF
>.|TRBV29-1|TRBJ1-3|.
TGCAGCTATCGGAGGGAAGGTGGAAACACCATATATTTT
CSYRREGGNTIYF
>.|TRBV2|TRBJ1-1|.
TGTGCCAGCTTTAATTCGAACACTGAAGCTTTCTTT
CASFNSNTEAFF
>.|TRBV3-1/TRBV3-2|TRBJ2-5|.
TGTGCCAGCAGCCACGTGGCTTGGGGGGAGACCCAGTACTTC
CASSHVAWGETQYF
>TRBD1|TRBV6-1|TRBJ1-5|.
TGTGCCAGCAGTGAATATGGACAGGGGGCAGGACAGCCCCAGCATTTT
CASSEYGQGAGQPQHF
>.|TRBV25-1|TRBJ2-1|once
TGTGCCAGCAGTGAATTAGTCGGAGGGTCTAGCTCCTACAATGAGCAGTTCTTC
CASSELVGGSSSYNEQFF
>.|TRBV4-1|TRBJ1-5|.
TGCGCCAGCAGCCAAGAGAGGGCTGTGGGGCAGCCCCAGCATTTT
CASSQERAVGQPQHF
>TRBD1|TRBV5-6|TRBJ1-5|.
TGTGCCAGCAGCCGAGGGGACAGGGGGGTCAATCAGCCCCAGCATTTT
CASSRGDRGVNQPQHF
>.|TRBV29-1|TRBJ2-5|.
TGCAGCGTTCGGGGCGAGACCCAGTACTTC
CSVRGETQYF
>TRBD1|TRBV9|TRBJ2-7|.
TGTGCCAGCAGCGTAGCCCCTCAGGGGGTCGAGCAGTACTTC
CASSVAPQGVEQYF
>.|TRBV5-6|TRBJ1-5|.
TGTGCCAGCAGTCGCAGGGAAAGCAATCAGCCCCAGCATTTT
CASSRRESNQPQHF